The clone carrying this T cell receptor (beta chain) appeared a few times. The CDR3 spans 14 residues. After removal of 8 bases from V and 4 bases from J, the junction contained 7 bases not matched to a gene. Germline values: CDR1 LNHDA, CDR2 SQIVND (reference sequence). The sample is drawn from a study of cytomegalovirus exposure and HLA in healthy donors. With 60 Vbeta and 13 Jbeta primers, the PCR was carried out. Here immunoSEQ multiplex PCR was the method, and the copy in TCRdb shows in-frame clones only, minus some. This table holds 200,000 or so clones, around 80% found once. V usage is TRBV19 and J usage is TRBJ1-4; 7 bases match TRBD1. What was sequenced was PBMCs. The sequence derives from a woman in her late teens or twenties in good health and CMV-seropositive. The CDR3, as DNA: TGTGCCAGTGGAACAGGGGTTGGTAATGAAAAACTGTTTTTT. Its translation: CASGTGVGNEKLFF.